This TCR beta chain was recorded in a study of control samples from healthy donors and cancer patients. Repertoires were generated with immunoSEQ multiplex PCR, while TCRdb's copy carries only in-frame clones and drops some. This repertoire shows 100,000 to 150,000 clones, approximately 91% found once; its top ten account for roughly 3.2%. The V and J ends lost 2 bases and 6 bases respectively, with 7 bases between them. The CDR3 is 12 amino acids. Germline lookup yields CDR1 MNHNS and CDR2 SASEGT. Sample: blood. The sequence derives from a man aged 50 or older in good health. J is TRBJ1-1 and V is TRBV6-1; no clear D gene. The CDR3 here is CASSETAAEAFF. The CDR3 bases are TGTGCCAGCAGTGAAACTGCTGCTGAAGCTTTCTTT.